This record concerns one T cell receptor beta chain sequence. The antigen is undetermined. The data were obtained in a study of cytomegalovirus exposure and HLA in healthy donors. Study summary: Genotyping showed around four fifths of over 350 donors falling in the Caucasian-associated ancestry cluster.

From germline, CDR1 is SGHAT and CDR2 FQNNGV. The CDR3 is 11 residues long. Deletions cut 3 bases from V and 5 bases from J, with 4 bases between. PCR involved 60 Vbeta and 13 Jbeta primers. Original data processing: In a later analysis, of around 83 million unique beta chains, roughly 11 million appeared in at least two donors. This table comes from immunoSEQ multiplex PCR, and its TCRdb copy is limited to in-frame clones, with some not included. Clone size and the V and J calls come from that table; the DNA yielded D and trimming. The sample records some 65,000 clones, approximately 60% being singletons. General study findings and limits: TCR beta chain V- and J-gene trimming was linked, in a later analysis, to a missense variant in DCLRE1C.

The rearrangement links TRBV11-2 to TRBJ2-5; D not resolved. The source material was PBMCs. The source of this sequence is a man younger than 40 in good health and CMV-seronegative. CDR3 nucleotides: TGTGCCAGCAGCTTTAGCGAGACCCAGTACTTC. Translated, it gives CASSFSETQYF.